Listed here is a single TCR beta chain. The table came from immunoSEQ multiplex PCR; TCRdb's copy has only in-frame clones and leaves some out. The table includes fewer than 200,000 clones, about 86% detected once. This specimen comes from a study of blood T cell repertoires in COVID-19. The V gene's germline CDR1 is MGHRA and CDR2 YSYEKL. This CDR3 has 15 residues. V was shortened by 0 bases and J by 2 bases, with 10 bases between the two germline ends. The sequence was collected from a woman between 35 and 50 years old in a cohort exposed to, infected with or recovered from COVID-19 (not recorded which). The chain carries TRBV4-1 and TRBJ1-1, with D tentatively TRBD1 (5 bases). The sequenced sample consisted of PBMCs or T cells enriched from blood (not recorded which). The CDR3 loop is CASSQDWQGNTEAFF. CDR3 sequence (DNA): TGCGCCAGCAGCCAAGATTGGCAGGGAAACACTGAAGCTTTCTTT.